The T cell receptor (beta chain) described here comes from a study of T cells in Graves' hyperthyroidism and ophthalmopathy. Overall study: Peripheral blood was collected at initial diagnosis, before any treatment.

Patients having uncontrolled infection, another autoimmune disease, pregnancy or lactation were not included. With 6 bases clipped from V and 3 bases from J, the junction kept 10 bases outside the gene matches. Germline CDR1 and CDR2: MDHEN and SYDVKM. The CDR3 covers 15 residues. The investigators amplified TCR beta CDR3 regions from RNA transcripts. Initially, a first-round RT-PCR of the TCR CDR3 employed the HTBI primer set. TCRdb independently ran MiXCR on the multiplex PCR reads; one entry per CDR3 protein. The sample holds around 620,000 distinct CDR3 sequences; approximately 15% are singletons and the top ten take about 6.6%. This clonotype occurred many times. As yet, its antigen is unknown. Whole-study results and caveats: By a 13 V-J model, ophthalmopathy was set apart from stable hyperthyroidism.

Sequenced sample: blood. The rearrangement joins TRBV28 to TRBJ2-7; 8 bases are shared with TRBD2. This receptor was taken from a woman under 30 with Graves' ophthalmopathy. CDR3 DNA sequence: TGTGCCAGCAGCCTACCGAGCGGGAGATACTACGAGCAGTACTTC. Protein sequence: CASSLPSGRYYEQYF.